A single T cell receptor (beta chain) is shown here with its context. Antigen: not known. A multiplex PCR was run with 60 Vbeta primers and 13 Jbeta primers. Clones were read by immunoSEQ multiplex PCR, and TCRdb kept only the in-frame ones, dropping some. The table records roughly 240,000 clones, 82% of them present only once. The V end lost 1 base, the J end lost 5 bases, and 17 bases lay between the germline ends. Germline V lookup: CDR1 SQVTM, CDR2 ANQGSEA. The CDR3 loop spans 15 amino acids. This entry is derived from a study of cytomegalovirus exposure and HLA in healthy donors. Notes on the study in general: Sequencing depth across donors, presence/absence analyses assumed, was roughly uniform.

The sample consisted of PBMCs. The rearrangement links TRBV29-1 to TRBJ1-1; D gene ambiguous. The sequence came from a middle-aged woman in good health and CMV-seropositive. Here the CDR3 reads CSVEARPGGGTEAFF. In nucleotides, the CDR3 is TGCAGCGTTGAAGCCAGGCCGGGAGGAGGGACTGAAGCTTTCTTT. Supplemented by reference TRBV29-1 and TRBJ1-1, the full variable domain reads SAVISQKPSRDICQRGTSLTIQCQVDSQVTMMFWYRQQPGQSLTLIATANQGSEATYESGFVIDKFPISRPNLTFSTLTVSNMSPEDSSIYLCSVEARPGGGTEAFFGQGTRLTVV.